This T cell receptor beta chain was sequenced during a study of blood T cell repertoires in COVID-19. Study summary: Acute-phase and convalescent COVID-19 samples originated in the United States, Italy and Spain. T cells, B-cell-depleted T cells, or PBMCs provided the cDNA or gDNA that served as material.

In the source study's methods: Using reference gene primer amplification, nucleated cell counts were estimated. Here immunoSEQ multiplex PCR was the method, and the copy in TCRdb shows in-frame clones only, minus some. That table is the source of V, J and clone size, and D and trimming were worked out from the DNA. The profile shows 9,500 to 12,000 clones, 87% of them singletons. Per germline, CDR1 SGHVS and CDR2 FQNEAQ. The CDR3 is made up of 17 amino acids. The trim removed 5 bases at V and 3 bases at J, leaving 12 bases unmatched. Sequenced: peripheral blood. This sequence originates from a young man with active or convalescent COVID-19. J is TRBJ2-5 and V is TRBV7-8, with 10 bases aligning to TRBD2. In DNA form, the CDR3 reads TGTGCCAGCAGCAAGAGGGTAGCGGGGGGACGGAAAGAGACCCAGTACTTC. The encoded protein is CASSKRVAGGRKETQYF.